These T cell receptor beta chains were read from a single sample in a study of blood T cell repertoires in COVID-19. The assay was immunoSEQ multiplex PCR, and TCRdb's table has in-frame clones only and misses some. This sample has some 340,000 clones; 85% occur once, and the top ten carry approximately 3.7%. Sequences were obtained from peripheral blood. These receptors were collected from a woman between 18 and 30 years old with acute or convalescent COVID-19. Both conserved end residues are part of each CDR3. A D gene is named only where the DNA matches it firmly. Not every row has a clone size; where given, it reads once, few, many or a size class.

v_call: TRBV13
d_call: TRBD1
j_call: TRBJ1-1
clone_size: -
cdr3_aa: CASSLGTGGVNEAFF
cdr3_nt: TGTGCCAGCAGCTTAGGGACAGGGGGCGTTAATGAAGCTTTCTTT

v_call: TRBV29-1
d_call: -
j_call: TRBJ2-5
clone_size: -
cdr3_aa: CSVDGAQETQYF
cdr3_nt: TGCAGCGTTGACGGTGCACAGGAGACCCAGTACTTC

v_call: TRBV30
d_call: -
j_call: TRBJ1-3
clone_size: -
cdr3_aa: CAWTRDSGNTIYF
cdr3_nt: TGTGCCTGGACTCGGGACTCTGGAAACACCATATATTTT

v_call: TRBV18
d_call: TRBD1
j_call: TRBJ1-5
clone_size: -
cdr3_aa: CASSPDREGNQPQHF
cdr3_nt: TGTGCCAGCTCCCCGGACAGGGAGGGCAATCAGCCCCAGCATTTT

v_call: TRBV19
d_call: -
j_call: TRBJ2-1
clone_size: few
cdr3_aa: CASSPEHARSLSYNEQFF
cdr3_nt: TGTGCCAGTAGTCCAGAACATGCTAGAAGCTTGTCCTACAATGAGCAGTTCTTC

v_call: TRBV3-1/TRBV3-2
d_call: TRBD1
j_call: TRBJ2-7
clone_size: -
cdr3_aa: CASSQFSGTGTSEQYF
cdr3_nt: TGTGCCAGCAGCCAATTTTCCGGGACAGGGACCTCGGAGCAGTACTTC

v_call: TRBV30
d_call: TRBD2
j_call: TRBJ2-7
clone_size: -
cdr3_aa: CAWSVASGVEQYF
cdr3_nt: TGTGCCTGGAGTGTGGCTAGCGGGGTAGAGCAGTACTTC

v_call: TRBV28
d_call: TRBD1
j_call: TRBJ2-7
clone_size: -
cdr3_aa: CASSPTGGLTYEQYF
cdr3_nt: TGTGCCAGCAGTCCCACAGGGGGCCTAACCTACGAGCAGTACTTC

v_call: TRBV2
d_call: -
j_call: TRBJ1-2
clone_size: once
cdr3_aa: CASSVDRAYGYTF
cdr3_nt: TGTGCCAGCAGTGTGGACAGAGCCTATGGCTACACCTTC

v_call: TRBV7-2
d_call: TRBD2
j_call: TRBJ2-7
clone_size: -
cdr3_aa: CASSTTSGPYEQYF
cdr3_nt: TGTGCCAGCAGCACAACTAGCGGGCCCTACGAGCAGTACTTC

v_call: TRBV24-1
d_call: -
j_call: TRBJ1-2
clone_size: -
cdr3_aa: CATGGVYGYTF
cdr3_nt: TGTGCCACCGGGGGGGTTTATGGCTACACCTTC

v_call: TRBV6-5
d_call: -
j_call: TRBJ1-1
clone_size: -
cdr3_aa: CASSYGSQGGYTEAFF
cdr3_nt: TGTGCCAGCAGTTACGGTAGCCAGGGAGGCTACACTGAAGCTTTCTTT

v_call: TRBV5-1
d_call: TRBD1
j_call: TRBJ1-6
clone_size: -
cdr3_aa: CASSWAGGQENSPLHF
cdr3_nt: TGCGCCAGCAGCTGGGCCGGAGGACAGGAGAATTCACCCCTCCACTTT

v_call: TRBV18
d_call: -
j_call: TRBJ1-2
clone_size: -
cdr3_aa: CASSPRDTANDGYTF
cdr3_nt: TGTGCCAGCTCACCCCGGGACACCGCTAACGATGGCTACACCTTC

v_call: TRBV7-2
d_call: -
j_call: TRBJ2-5
clone_size: -
cdr3_aa: CASSLVRQETQYF
cdr3_nt: TGTGCCAGCAGCTTAGTACGGCAAGAGACCCAGTACTTC

v_call: TRBV14
d_call: TRBD2
j_call: TRBJ2-7
clone_size: -
cdr3_aa: CASSRGLATDYEQYF
cdr3_nt: TGTGCCAGCAGCCGAGGACTAGCGACAGACTACGAGCAGTACTTC

v_call: TRBV19
d_call: TRBD1
j_call: TRBJ1-5
clone_size: -
cdr3_aa: CASSFPGQGPNQPQHF
cdr3_nt: TGTGCCAGTAGCTTCCCGGGACAGGGCCCTAATCAGCCCCAGCATTTT

v_call: TRBV11-2
d_call: -
j_call: TRBJ1-5
clone_size: -
cdr3_aa: CASSSPFCDRYQPQHF
cdr3_nt: TGTGCCAGCAGCTCCCCGTTTTGTGACAGGTACCAGCCCCAGCATTTT

v_call: TRBV9
d_call: -
j_call: TRBJ1-2
clone_size: -
cdr3_aa: CASSGSGGYTF
cdr3_nt: TGTGCCAGCAGCGGGTCGGGTGGCTACACCTTC

v_call: TRBV4-2
d_call: -
j_call: TRBJ2-1
clone_size: few
cdr3_aa: CASSQDNGEASNEQFF
cdr3_nt: TGTGCCAGCAGCCAAGATAACGGGGAGGCTTCTAATGAGCAGTTCTTC

v_call: TRBV5-1
d_call: TRBD2
j_call: TRBJ2-1
clone_size: -
cdr3_aa: CASSLTSGGAYNEQFF
cdr3_nt: TGCGCCAGCAGCTTGACTAGCGGGGGAGCCTACAATGAGCAGTTCTTC

v_call: TRBV5-1
d_call: -
j_call: TRBJ1-4
clone_size: -
cdr3_aa: CASSPGAGLREKLFF
cdr3_nt: TGCGCCAGCAGCCCCGGAGCGGGCCTGAGGGAAAAACTGTTTTTT

v_call: TRBV28
d_call: -
j_call: TRBJ2-3
clone_size: few
cdr3_aa: CASSSVPWDFLSTDTQYF
cdr3_nt: TGTGCCAGCAGTTCCGTGCCCTGGGACTTCTTAAGCACAGATACGCAGTATTTT

v_call: TRBV5-1
d_call: -
j_call: TRBJ2-3
clone_size: -
cdr3_aa: CASSQVRDTQYF
cdr3_nt: TGCGCCAGCAGTCAGGTGAGAGATACGCAGTATTTT

v_call: TRBV18
d_call: -
j_call: TRBJ1-6
clone_size: -
cdr3_aa: CASGRDYNSPLHF
cdr3_nt: TGTGCCAGCGGACGGGACTATAATTCACCCCTCCACTTT

v_call: TRBV5-1
d_call: -
j_call: TRBJ1-2
clone_size: -
cdr3_aa: CASSLGAPTLYGYTF
cdr3_nt: TGCGCCAGCAGCTTGGGGGCACCAACGCTCTATGGCTACACCTTC

v_call: TRBV12-5
d_call: TRBD1
j_call: TRBJ1-4
clone_size: -
cdr3_aa: CASVSDRADEKLFF
cdr3_nt: TGTGCTAGTGTTTCGGACAGGGCGGATGAAAAACTGTTTTTT

v_call: TRBV5-4
d_call: -
j_call: TRBJ1-2
clone_size: -
cdr3_aa: CASSHEYGYTF
cdr3_nt: TGTGCCAGCAGTCATGAGTATGGCTACACCTTC

v_call: TRBV28
d_call: -
j_call: TRBJ2-7
clone_size: -
cdr3_aa: CASSLVGGTVSYEQYF
cdr3_nt: TGTGCCAGCAGTTTAGTTGGAGGGACAGTCTCCTACGAGCAGTACTTC

v_call: TRBV15
d_call: -
j_call: TRBJ1-2
clone_size: -
cdr3_aa: CATSRNGGSSTNYGYTF
cdr3_nt: TGTGCCACCAGCAGAAACGGGGGTTCTTCGACTAACTATGGCTACACCTTC

v_call: TRBV7-8
d_call: -
j_call: TRBJ1-1
clone_size: -
cdr3_aa: CASTPRTGMNTEAFF
cdr3_nt: TGTGCCAGCACACCCCGGACGGGAATGAACACTGAAGCTTTCTTT